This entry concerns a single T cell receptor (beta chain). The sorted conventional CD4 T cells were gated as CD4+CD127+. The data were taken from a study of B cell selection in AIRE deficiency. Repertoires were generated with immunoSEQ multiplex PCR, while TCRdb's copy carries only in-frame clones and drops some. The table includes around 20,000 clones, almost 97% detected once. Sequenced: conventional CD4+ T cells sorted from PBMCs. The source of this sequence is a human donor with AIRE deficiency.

CDR3 sequence reads: CASSPVQVYGYTF. The CDR3 DNA reads as TGTGCCAGCAGCCCAGTACAGGTATATGGCTACACCTTC. The chain uses TRBV7-9 and TRBJ1-2, with D perhaps matching TRBD1 (5 bases). The V end was cut by 5 bases, the J end by 5 bases, with 12 bases between. The CDR3 has 13 residues. CDR1 SEHNR and CDR2 FQNEAQ come from the germline V gene (reference sequence).